A selection of T cell receptor beta chains follows, all from one sample in a study of cytomegalovirus exposure and HLA in healthy donors. The repertoire was sequenced with immunoSEQ multiplex PCR; TCRdb's copy has only in-frame clones and lacks some. The sample records 90,000 to 100,000 clones, 80% being singletons. Sequenced input: PBMCs. These receptors were obtained from a man aged 18 to 35 in good health and CMV-seronegative. Each CDR3 is given with its conserved first and last residue.

>TRBV7-2|TRBJ2-7
CASSLSSGGAYEQYF
>TRBV11-3|TRBJ2-1
CASSLSGLAYPNEQFF
>TRBV5-4|TRBJ2-1
CASSLVGEDPWEQFF
>TRBV6-5|TRBJ1-5
CASRKGQGGGPQHF
>TRBV19|TRBJ2-7
CASSPGFSYEQYF
>TRBV19|TRBJ1-3
CASSGQGAYGNTIYF
>TRBV21-1|TRBJ1-2
CASSRGNFGGSTYGYTF
>TRBV9|TRBJ1-4
CASSPTGTAEKLFF
>TRBV5-4|TRBJ1-2
CASSLGGGVNYGYTF
>TRBV7-6|TRBJ2-7
CASSWDRAYEQYF
>TRBV19|TRBJ1-2
CATQARGQGAYGYTF
>TRBV5-4|TRBJ2-5
CASSSLPGGNGAQYF
>TRBV5-1|TRBJ2-7
CASSLTGYEQYF
>TRBV9|TRBJ2-6
CASSWESGANVLTF
>TRBV10-1|TRBJ2-7
CASSPGQPYGQYF
>TRBV9|TRBJ1-2
CASSRGGADYGYTF
>TRBV5-1|TRBJ2-7
CASSFDAGYEQYF
>TRBV5-1|TRBJ1-2
CASSPAGGEGYTF
>TRBV11-2|TRBJ1-3
CASSLVQGLGNTIYF
>TRBV7-2|TRBJ2-2
CASSFRTNTGELFF
>TRBV2|TRBJ2-7
CASSEQIDEQYF
>TRBV7-3|TRBJ2-7
CASSFNVGAYEQYF
>TRBV12-2|TRBJ2-7
CASRFSCRDRGCYEQYF
>TRBV29-1|-
CSVERGASTEQYF
>TRBV5-1|TRBJ2-1
CASSLAGQGYNEQFF
>TRBV5-1|TRBJ2-3
CASSLARDTDTQYF
>TRBV5-4|TRBJ1-6
CASSLGQKNSPLHF
>TRBV7-2|TRBJ1-2
CASSLGGSAHGYTF
>TRBV11-2|TRBJ2-1
CASSFGDRTRPYNEQFF
>TRBV4-2|TRBJ1-2
CASSGNPQGAYGYTF
>TRBV28|TRBJ1-5
CASRPQGVEWQPQHF
>TRBV9|TRBJ2-7
CASSGNLGDEQYF
>TRBV21-1|TRBJ1-5
CASSPRQTPGSNQPQHF
>TRBV7-9|TRBJ2-2
CSSSAGLAGAITGELFF
>TRBV19|TRBJ1-5
CASSISLGGRHQPQHF
>TRBV19|TRBJ1-5
CASMAPGRVRQPQHF
>TRBV29-1|TRBJ2-2
CSVVGGEYTGELFF
>TRBV7-6|TRBJ2-7
CASSSGQGISYEQYF
>TRBV6-5|TRBJ1-5
CASSSFNQPQHF
>TRBV5-6|TRBJ2-7
CASSSTGTYYEQYF
>TRBV6-5|TRBJ2-5
CATSFTSGQETQYF